This T cell receptor (beta chain) was captured in a study of blood T cell repertoires in COVID-19. Turning to the study itself: COVID-19 samples, acute and convalescent, were from the United States, Italy and Spain. T cells, B-cell-depleted T cells, or PBMCs provided the cDNA or gDNA that served as material.

In the original analysis: Amplification of reference gene primers provided the estimated nucleated cell counts. Some clones are missing from TCRdb's copy, which holds only in-frame ones; the method was immunoSEQ multiplex PCR. From that table come the V and J calls and clone size; the DNA was used to work out D and trimming. The sample contains 150,000 to 180,000 clones, about 90% of which appear only once. The V gene's germline CDR1 is MNHEY and CDR2 SMNVEV (reference sequence). CDR3 size: 16 residues. The V segment lost 5 bases and the J segment 6 bases; nucleotides outside the gene matches: 11. Sequencing used peripheral blood. V is TRBV27 and J is TRBJ2-1; the match to TRBD1 covers 9 bases. This TCR came from a man aged 45 to 65 with acute or convalescent COVID-19. This chain's CDR3 is CASSPPPGTGSNEQFF. In DNA form, the CDR3 reads TGTGCCAGCAGTCCACCCCCCGGGACAGGGAGCAATGAGCAGTTCTTC.